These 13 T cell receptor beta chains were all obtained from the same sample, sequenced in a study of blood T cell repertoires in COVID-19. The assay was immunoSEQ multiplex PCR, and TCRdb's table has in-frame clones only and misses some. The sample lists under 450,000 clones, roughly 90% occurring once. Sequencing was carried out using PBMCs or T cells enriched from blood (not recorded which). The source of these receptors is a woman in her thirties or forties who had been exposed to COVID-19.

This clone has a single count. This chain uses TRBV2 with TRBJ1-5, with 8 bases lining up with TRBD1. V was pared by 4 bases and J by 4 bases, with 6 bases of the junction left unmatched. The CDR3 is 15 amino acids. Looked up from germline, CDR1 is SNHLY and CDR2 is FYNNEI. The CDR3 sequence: CASSATGGRNQPQHF. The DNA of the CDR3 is TGTGCCAGCAGTGCCACAGGGGGTCGAAATCAGCCCCAGCATTTT.

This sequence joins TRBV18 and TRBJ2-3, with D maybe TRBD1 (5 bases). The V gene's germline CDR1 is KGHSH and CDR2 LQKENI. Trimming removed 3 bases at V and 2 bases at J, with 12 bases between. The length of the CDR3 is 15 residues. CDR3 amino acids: CASSPSAGSTDTQYF. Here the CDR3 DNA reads TGTGCCAGCTCACCCTCGGCAGGGTCCACAGATACGCAGTATTTT.

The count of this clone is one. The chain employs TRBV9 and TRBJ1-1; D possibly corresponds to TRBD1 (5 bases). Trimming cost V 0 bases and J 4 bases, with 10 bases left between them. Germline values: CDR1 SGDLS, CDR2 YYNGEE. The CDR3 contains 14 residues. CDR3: CASSVAGDGTEAFF. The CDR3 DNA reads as TGTGCCAGCAGCGTAGCGGGGGATGGCACTGAAGCTTTCTTT.

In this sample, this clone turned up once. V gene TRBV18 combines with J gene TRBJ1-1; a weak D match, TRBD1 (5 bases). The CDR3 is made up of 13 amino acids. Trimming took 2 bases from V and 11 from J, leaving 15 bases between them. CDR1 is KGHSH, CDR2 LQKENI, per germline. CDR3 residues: CASSPAWGVFAFF. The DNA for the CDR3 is TGTGCCAGCTCACCAGCGTGGGGGGTCTTCGCTTTCTTT. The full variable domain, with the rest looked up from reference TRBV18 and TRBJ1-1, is NAGVMQNPRHLVRRRGQEARLRCSPMKGHSHVYWYRQLPEEGLKFMVYLQKENIIDESGMPKERFSAEFPKEGPSILRIQQVVRGDSAAYFCASSPAWGVFAFFGQGTRLTVV.

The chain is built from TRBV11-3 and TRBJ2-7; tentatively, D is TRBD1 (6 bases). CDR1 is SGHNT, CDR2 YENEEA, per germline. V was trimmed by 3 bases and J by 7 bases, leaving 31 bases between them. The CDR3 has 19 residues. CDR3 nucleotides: TGTGCCAGCAGCTTCCGCCTATCCCCCGTGGGCAGGGGATACGGGGAGCAGTACTTC. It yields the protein CASSFRLSPVGRGYGEQYF.

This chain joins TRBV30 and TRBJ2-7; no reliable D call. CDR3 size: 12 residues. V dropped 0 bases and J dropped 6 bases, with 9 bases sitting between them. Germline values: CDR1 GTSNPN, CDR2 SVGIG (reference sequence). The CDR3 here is CAWSVSVGEQYF. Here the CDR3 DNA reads TGTGCCTGGAGTGTATCGGTCGGCGAGCAGTACTTC.

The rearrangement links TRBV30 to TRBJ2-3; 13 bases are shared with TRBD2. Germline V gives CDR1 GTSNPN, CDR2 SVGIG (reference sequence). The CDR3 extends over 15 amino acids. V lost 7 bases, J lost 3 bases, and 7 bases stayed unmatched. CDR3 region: CASTSGRAGTDTQYF. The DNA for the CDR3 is TGTGCCTCCACTAGCGGGAGGGCCGGGACAGATACGCAGTATTTT.

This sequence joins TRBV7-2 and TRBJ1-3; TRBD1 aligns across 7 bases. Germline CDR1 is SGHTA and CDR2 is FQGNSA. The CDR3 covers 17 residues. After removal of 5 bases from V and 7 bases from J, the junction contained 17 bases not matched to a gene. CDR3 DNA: TGTGCCAGCAGCGAACGGACAGGTTGGGGCCTTGGGAACACCATATATTTT. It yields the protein CASSERTGWGLGNTIYF.

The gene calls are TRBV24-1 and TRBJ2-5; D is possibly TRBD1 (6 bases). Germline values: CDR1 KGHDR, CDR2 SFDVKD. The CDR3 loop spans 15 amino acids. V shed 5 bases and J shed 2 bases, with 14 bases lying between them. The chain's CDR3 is CATSAAQGIQETQYF. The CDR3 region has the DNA TGTGCCACCAGTGCCGCACAGGGTATTCAAGAGACCCAGTACTTC.

In nucleotides, the CDR3 is TGTGCCAGCAGCGCGGGACTCTGGGGTTACGAGCAGTACTTC. As protein: CASSAGLWGYEQYF. This chain joins TRBV5-6 and TRBJ2-7, with a weak D call TRBD2 (6 bases). The V gene lost 4 bases and the J gene lost 4 bases, with 15 bases spanning the gap. Germline CDR1 and CDR2: SGHDT and YYEEEE. CDR3 length equals 14 residues.

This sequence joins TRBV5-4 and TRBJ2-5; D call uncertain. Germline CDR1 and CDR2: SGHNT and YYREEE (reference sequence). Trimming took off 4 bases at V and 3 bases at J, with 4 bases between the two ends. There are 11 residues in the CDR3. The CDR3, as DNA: TGTGCCAGCAGCCGAGAAGAGACCCAGTACTTC. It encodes CASSREETQYF.

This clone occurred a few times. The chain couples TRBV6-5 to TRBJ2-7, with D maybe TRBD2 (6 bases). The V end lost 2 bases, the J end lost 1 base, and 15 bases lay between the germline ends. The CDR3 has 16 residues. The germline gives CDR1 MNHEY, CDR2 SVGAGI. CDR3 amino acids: CASSYRPGLGSYEQYF. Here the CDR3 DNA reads TGTGCCAGCAGTTACCGCCCGGGACTGGGGTCCTACGAGCAGTACTTC.

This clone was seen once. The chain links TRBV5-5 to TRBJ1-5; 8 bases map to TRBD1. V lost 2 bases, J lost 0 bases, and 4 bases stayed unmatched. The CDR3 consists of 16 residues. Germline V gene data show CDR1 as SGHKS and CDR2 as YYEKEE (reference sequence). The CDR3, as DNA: TGTGCCAGCAGCTTCGACAGGGGAGCTAGCAATCAGCCCCAGCATTTT. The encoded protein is CASSFDRGASNQPQHF.